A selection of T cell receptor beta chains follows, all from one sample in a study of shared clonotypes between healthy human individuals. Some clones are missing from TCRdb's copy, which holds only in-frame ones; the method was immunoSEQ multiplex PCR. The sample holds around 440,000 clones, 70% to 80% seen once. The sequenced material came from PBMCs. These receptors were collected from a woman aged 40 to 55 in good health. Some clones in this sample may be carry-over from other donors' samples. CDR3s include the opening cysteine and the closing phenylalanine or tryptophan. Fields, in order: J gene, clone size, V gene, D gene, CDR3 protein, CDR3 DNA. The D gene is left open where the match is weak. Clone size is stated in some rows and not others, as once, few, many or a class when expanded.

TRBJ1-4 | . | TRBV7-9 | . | CASSSQGLSTNEKLFF | TGTGCCAGCAGCTCACAGGGTCTTAGCACTAATGAAAAACTGTTTTTT
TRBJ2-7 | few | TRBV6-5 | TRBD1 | CASSRQGADEQYF | TGTGCCAGCAGTCGACAGGGGGCGGACGAGCAGTACTTC
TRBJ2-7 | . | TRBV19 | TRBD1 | CASRGTGGNEQYF | TGTGCCAGTAGGGGGACAGGGGGGAACGAGCAGTACTTC
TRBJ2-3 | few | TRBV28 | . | CASSLSHPTLGTQYF | TGTGCCAGCAGTTTATCCCACCCTACGCTGGGTACGCAGTATTTT
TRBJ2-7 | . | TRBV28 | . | CASSLRFSGQYF | TGTGCCAGCAGTTTGAGGTTTTCCGGGCAGTACTTC
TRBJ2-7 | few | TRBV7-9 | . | CASSLSGLQFYEQYF | TGTGCCAGCAGCTTATCCGGATTACAATTCTACGAGCAGTACTTC
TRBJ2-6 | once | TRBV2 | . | CASGLTVSGANVLTF | TGTGCCAGCGGCCTGACGGTCTCTGGGGCCAACGTCCTGACTTTC
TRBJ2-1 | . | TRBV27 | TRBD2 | CASRRPGLVINEQFF | TGTGCCAGTCGGAGACCGGGACTAGTAATCAATGAGCAGTTCTTC
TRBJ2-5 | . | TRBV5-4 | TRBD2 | CASSLRLAGQETQYF | TGTGCCAGCAGCTTACGACTAGCGGGACAAGAGACCCAGTACTTC
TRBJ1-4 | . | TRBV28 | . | CASTPSPGSNEKLFF | TGTGCCAGCACCCCGAGCCCAGGGTCTAATGAAAAACTGTTTTTT
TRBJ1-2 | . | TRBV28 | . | CASSSIYGYTF | TGTGCCAGCAGTTCTATATATGGCTACACCTTC
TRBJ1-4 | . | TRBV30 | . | CAWSVGDRGGGEKLFF | TGTGCCTGGAGTGTAGGGGACCGAGGGGGTGGTGAAAAACTGTTTTTT
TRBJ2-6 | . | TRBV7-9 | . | CASSLDNRWASGANVLTF | TGTGCCAGCAGCTTAGATAACAGGTGGGCGTCGGGGGCCAACGTCCTGACTTTC
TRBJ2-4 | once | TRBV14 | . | CASSQSQNIQYF | TGTGCCAGCAGCCAATCACAGAACATTCAGTACTTC
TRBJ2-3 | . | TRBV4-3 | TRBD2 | CASSLHPPLAGAADTQYF | TGCGCCAGCAGCCTCCACCCCCCGCTAGCGGGAGCGGCAGATACGCAGTATTTT
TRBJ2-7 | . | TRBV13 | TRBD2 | CASSFTSREASYEQYF | TGTGCCAGCAGCTTTACCTCACGGGAGGCGTCCTACGAGCAGTACTTC
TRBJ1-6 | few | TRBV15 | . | CATSPRANSPLHF | TGTGCCACCAGCCCCCGGGCGAATTCACCCCTCCACTTT
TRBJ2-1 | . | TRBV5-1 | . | CASSLTGTRLRYNEQFF | TGCGCCAGCAGCTTGACGGGGACTCGCCTTCGGTACAATGAGCAGTTCTTC
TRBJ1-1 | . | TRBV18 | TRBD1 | CASSSGQPNTEAFF | TGTGCCAGCTCATCGGGACAGCCCAACACTGAAGCTTTCTTT
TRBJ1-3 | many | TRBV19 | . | CASTGFLSGNTIYF | TGTGCCAGTACGGGGTTCCTCTCTGGAAACACCATATATTTT
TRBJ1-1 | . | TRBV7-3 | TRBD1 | CASSPTGTVNTEAFF | TGTGCCAGCAGCCCGACAGGGACGGTGAACACTGAAGCTTTCTTT
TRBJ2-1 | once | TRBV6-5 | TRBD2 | CASSSPGGGSWDEQFF | TGTGCCAGCAGTTCCCCCGGCGGGGGGAGCTGGGATGAGCAGTTCTTC
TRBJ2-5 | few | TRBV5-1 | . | CASSWWQGNQETQYF | TGCGCCAGCAGCTGGTGGCAGGGAAACCAAGAGACCCAGTACTTC
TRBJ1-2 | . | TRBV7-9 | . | CASSLESSYGYTF | TGTGCCAGCAGCTTAGAATCGAGTTATGGCTACACCTTC
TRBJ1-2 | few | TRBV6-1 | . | CASSEAYTIGYTF | TGTGCCAGCAGTGAAGCGTACACAATCGGCTACACCTTC
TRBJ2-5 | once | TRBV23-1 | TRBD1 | CASSHYSDRQETQYF | TGCGCCAGCAGTCATTATTCGGACAGGCAAGAGACCCAGTACTTC
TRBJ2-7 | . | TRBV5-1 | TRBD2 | CASSFLAGRNYEQYF | TGCGCCAGCAGCTTTTTAGCGGGTCGGAACTACGAGCAGTACTTC
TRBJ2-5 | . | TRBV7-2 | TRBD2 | CASSPGLAPQETQYF | TGTGCCAGCAGCCCGGGACTAGCTCCTCAAGAGACCCAGTACTTC
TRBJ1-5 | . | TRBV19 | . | CASSGQGSNQPQHF | TGTGCCAGTAGCGGGCAGGGAAGCAATCAGCCCCAGCATTTT
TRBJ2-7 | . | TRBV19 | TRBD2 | CASGGSPQYEQYF | TGTGCCAGTGGCGGGAGTCCTCAGTACGAGCAGTACTTC
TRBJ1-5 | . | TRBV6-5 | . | CASSSEQGGNQPQHF | TGTGCCAGCAGCAGCGAACAGGGAGGCAATCAGCCCCAGCATTTT
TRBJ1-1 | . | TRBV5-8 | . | CASSKIRGVEAFF | TGTGCCAGCAGCAAGATACGGGGGGTTGAAGCTTTCTTT
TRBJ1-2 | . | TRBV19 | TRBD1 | CASSIRRQGHGYTF | TGTGCCAGTAGTATTCGGCGACAGGGACATGGCTACACCTTC